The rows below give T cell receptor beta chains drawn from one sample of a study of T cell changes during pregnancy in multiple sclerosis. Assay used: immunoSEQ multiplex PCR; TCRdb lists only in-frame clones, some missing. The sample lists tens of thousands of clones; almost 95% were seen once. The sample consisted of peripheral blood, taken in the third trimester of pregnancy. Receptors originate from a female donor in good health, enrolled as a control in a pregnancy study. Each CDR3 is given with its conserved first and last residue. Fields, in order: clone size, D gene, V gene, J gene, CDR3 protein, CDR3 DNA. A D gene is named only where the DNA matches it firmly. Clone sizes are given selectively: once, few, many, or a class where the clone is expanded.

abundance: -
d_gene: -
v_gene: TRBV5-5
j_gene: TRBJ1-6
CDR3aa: CASSLRDSYNSPLHF
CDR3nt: TGTGCCAGCAGCTTGAGAGACTCCTATAATTCACCCCTCCACTTT

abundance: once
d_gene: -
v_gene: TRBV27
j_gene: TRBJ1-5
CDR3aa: CAMKVEDSNQPQHF
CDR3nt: TGTGCCATGAAGGTTGAGGATAGCAATCAGCCCCAGCATTTT

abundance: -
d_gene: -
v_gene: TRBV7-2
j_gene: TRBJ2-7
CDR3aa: CASSLSGQAFSYEQYF
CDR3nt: TGTGCCAGCAGCTTATCAGGACAAGCTTTCTCCTACGAGCAGTACTTC

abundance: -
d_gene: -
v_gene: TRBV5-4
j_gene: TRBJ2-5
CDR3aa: CASSLEIRAGTWETQYF
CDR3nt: TGTGCCAGCAGCTTGGAGATCAGGGCGGGAACGTGGGAGACCCAGTACTTC

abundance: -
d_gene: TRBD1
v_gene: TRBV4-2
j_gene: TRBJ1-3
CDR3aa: CASSQDSGTGGNTIYF
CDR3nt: TGTGCCAGCAGCCAAGACTCTGGGACAGGAGGAAACACCATATATTTT

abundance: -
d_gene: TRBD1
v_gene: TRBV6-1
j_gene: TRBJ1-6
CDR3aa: CASSARTGDNSPLHF
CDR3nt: TGTGCCAGCAGTGCGAGGACAGGGGATAATTCACCCCTCCACTTT

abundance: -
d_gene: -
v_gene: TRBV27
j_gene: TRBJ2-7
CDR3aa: CASSWSRGGIYEQYF
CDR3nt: TGTGCCAGCAGTTGGTCCAGGGGTGGAATCTACGAGCAGTACTTC

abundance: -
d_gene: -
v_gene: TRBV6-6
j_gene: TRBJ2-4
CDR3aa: CASSYASGLAKNIQYF
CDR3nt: TGTGCCAGCAGTTACGCCAGCGGACTAGCCAAAAACATTCAGTACTTC

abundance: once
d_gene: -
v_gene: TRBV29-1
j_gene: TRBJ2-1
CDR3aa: CSVLDNEQFF
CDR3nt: TGCAGCGTCCTAGACAATGAGCAGTTCTTC

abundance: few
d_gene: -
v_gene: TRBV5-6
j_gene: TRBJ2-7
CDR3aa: CASSPGRGYEQYF
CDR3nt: TGTGCCAGCAGTCCCGGACGGGGGTACGAGCAGTACTTC

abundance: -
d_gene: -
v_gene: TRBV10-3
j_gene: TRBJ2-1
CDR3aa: CAIRKPNGGSYNEQFF
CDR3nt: TGTGCCATCAGGAAACCGAACGGGGGCTCCTACAATGAGCAGTTCTTC

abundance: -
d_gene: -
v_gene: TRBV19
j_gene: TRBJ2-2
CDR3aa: CASSILNRGELFF
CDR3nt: TGTGCCAGTAGTATCCTTAACAGGGGGGAGCTGTTTTTT

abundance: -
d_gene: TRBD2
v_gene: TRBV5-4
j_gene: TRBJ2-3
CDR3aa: CASSPVAGGSTDTQYF
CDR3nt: TGTGCCAGCAGCCCAGTGGCGGGAGGGAGCACAGATACGCAGTATTTT

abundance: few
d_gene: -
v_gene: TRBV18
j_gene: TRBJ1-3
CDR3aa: CASSPPLTAGNTIYF
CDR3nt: TGTGCCAGCTCACCACCGTTAACAGCTGGAAACACCATATATTTT

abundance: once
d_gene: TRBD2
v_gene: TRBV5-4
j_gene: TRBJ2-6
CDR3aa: CASSPLWLAGHSGANVLTF
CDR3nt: TGTGCCAGCAGCCCGTTGTGGCTAGCGGGGCACTCTGGGGCCAACGTCCTGACTTTC

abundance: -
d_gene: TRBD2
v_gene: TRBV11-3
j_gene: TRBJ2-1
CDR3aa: CASSPSGRSYNEQFF
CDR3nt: TGTGCCAGCAGCCCTAGCGGGAGAAGCTACAATGAGCAGTTCTTC

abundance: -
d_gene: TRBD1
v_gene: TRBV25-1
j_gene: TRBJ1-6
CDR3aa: CASRERTGGAPLHF
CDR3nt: TGTGCCAGCAGGGAAAGGACAGGGGGAGCACCCCTCCACTTT

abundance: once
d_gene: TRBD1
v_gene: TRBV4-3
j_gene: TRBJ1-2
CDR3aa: CASSQVGQAADGYTF
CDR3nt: TGCGCCAGCAGCCAAGTGGGACAGGCAGCTGACGGCTACACCTTC

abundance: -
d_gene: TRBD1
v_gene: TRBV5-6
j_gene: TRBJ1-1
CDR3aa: CASSRGQVTEAFF
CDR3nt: TGTGCCAGCAGCCGCGGACAGGTCACTGAAGCTTTCTTT

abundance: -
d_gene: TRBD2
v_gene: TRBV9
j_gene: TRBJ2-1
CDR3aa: CASSPRRGSAEEQFF
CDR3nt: TGTGCCAGCAGCCCTCGGCGGGGGTCCGCCGAAGAGCAGTTCTTC

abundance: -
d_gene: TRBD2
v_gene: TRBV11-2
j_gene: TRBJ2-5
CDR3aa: CASSHTSGRKETQYF
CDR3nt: TGTGCCAGCAGTCATACTAGCGGGAGAAAAGAGACCCAGTACTTC

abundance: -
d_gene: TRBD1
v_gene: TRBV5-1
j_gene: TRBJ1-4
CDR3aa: CASRHSTGAKEGKLFF
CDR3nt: TGCGCCAGCAGACACTCGACAGGGGCAAAAGAAGGGAAACTGTTTTTT

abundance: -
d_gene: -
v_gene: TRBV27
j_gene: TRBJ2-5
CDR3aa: CASSLISAPPQETQYF
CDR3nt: TGTGCCAGCAGTTTAATTAGCGCTCCGCCCCAAGAGACCCAGTACTTC

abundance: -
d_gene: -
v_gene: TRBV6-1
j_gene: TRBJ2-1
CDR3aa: CASRETAYNEQFF
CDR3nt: TGTGCCAGCAGGGAGACCGCGTACAATGAGCAGTTCTTC

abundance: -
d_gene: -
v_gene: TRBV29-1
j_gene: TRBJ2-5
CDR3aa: CSVHLGETQYF
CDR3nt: TGCAGCGTTCACCTCGGAGAGACCCAGTACTTC

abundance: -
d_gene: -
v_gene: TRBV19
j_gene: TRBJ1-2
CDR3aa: CASTEVEGPYGYTF
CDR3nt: TGTGCCAGTACCGAGGTGGAGGGACCCTATGGCTACACCTTC

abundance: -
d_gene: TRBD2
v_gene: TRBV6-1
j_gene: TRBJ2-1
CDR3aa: CASSVFSGSSYNEQFF
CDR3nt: TGTGCCAGCAGTGTGTTTAGCGGGAGCTCCTACAATGAGCAGTTCTTC

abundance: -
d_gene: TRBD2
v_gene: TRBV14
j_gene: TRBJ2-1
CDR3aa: CASSQGIAGGPRQFF
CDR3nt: TGTGCCAGCAGCCAAGGAATAGCGGGAGGGCCGAGGCAGTTCTTC

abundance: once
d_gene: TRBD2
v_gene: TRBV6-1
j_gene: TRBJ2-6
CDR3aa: CASSEGGGSGANVLTF
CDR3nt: TGTGCCAGCAGTGAAGGGGGGGGCTCTGGGGCCAACGTCCTGACTTTC

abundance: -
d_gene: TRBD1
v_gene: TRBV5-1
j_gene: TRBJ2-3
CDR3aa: CASSLGGTGDTDTQYF
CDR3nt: TGCGCCAGCAGCTTGGGTGGGACAGGGGACACAGATACGCAGTATTTT

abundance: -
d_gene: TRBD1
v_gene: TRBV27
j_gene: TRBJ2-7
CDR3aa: CASTLAGQGSYEQYF
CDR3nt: TGTGCCAGCACACTGGCGGGACAGGGGTCCTACGAGCAGTACTTC

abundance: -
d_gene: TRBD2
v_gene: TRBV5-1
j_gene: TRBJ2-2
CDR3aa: CASSHGLAGPNTGELFF
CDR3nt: TGCGCCAGCAGCCACGGACTAGCGGGGCCGAACACCGGGGAGCTGTTTTTT

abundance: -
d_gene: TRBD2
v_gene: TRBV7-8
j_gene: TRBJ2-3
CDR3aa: CASSGSGEGNTQYF
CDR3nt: TGTGCCAGCAGCGGCTCCGGGGAGGGGAATACGCAGTATTTT

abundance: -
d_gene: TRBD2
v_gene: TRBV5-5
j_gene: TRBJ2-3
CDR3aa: CASSLRRGGTSTDTQYF
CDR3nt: TGTGCCAGCAGCCTTCGTCGGGGGGGGACTAGCACAGATACGCAGTATTTT

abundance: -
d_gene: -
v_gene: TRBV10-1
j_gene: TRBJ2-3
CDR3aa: CASSDIADTQYF
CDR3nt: TGCGCCAGCAGTGATATAGCTGATACGCAGTATTTT

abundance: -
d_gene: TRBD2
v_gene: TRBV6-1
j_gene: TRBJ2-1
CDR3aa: CASSVSGAGGRNEQFF
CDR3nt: TGTGCCAGCAGTGTAAGTGGAGCGGGAGGGCGCAATGAGCAGTTCTTC

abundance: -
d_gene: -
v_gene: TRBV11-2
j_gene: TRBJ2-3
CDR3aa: CASSSQGMTDTQYF
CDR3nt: TGTGCCAGCAGCTCACAGGGTATGACAGATACGCAGTATTTT

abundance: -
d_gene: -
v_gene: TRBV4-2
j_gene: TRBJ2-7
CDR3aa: CASSQDPGEVGEQYF
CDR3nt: TGTGCCAGCAGCCAAGATCCTGGGGAGGTGGGAGAGCAGTACTTC

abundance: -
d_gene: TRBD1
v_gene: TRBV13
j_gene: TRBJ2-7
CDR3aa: CAGSPVGQGDHEQYF
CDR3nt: TGTGCCGGCAGCCCCGTGGGACAGGGGGACCACGAGCAGTACTTC

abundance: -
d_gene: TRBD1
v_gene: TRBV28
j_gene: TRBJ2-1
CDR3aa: CATTLPGQGRVEQFF
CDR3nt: TGTGCCACAACACTACCCGGACAGGGGAGGGTTGAGCAGTTCTTC

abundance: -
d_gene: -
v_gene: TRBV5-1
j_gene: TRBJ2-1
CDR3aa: CASSLVLEARTYNEQFF
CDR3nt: TGCGCCAGCAGCTTGGTATTAGAGGCCCGTACGTACAATGAGCAGTTCTTC

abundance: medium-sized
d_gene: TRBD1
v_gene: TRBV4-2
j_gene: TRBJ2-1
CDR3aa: CASSQDPGTGGNEQFF
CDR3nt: TGTGCCAGCAGCCAAGATCCCGGGACAGGGGGCAATGAGCAGTTCTTC

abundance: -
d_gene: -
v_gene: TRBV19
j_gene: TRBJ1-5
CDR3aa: CASRPEGGMATQPQHF
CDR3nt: TGTGCCAGTAGACCCGAGGGAGGCATGGCGACTCAGCCCCAGCATTTT

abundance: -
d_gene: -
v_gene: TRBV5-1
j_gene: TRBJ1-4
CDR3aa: CASSFRTATNEKLFF
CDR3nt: TGCGCCAGCAGCTTTAGGACAGCAACTAATGAAAAACTGTTTTTT

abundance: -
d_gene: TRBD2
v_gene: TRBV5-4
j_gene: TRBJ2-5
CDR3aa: CASSPAGGLQTQYF
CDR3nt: TGTGCCAGCAGCCCGGCGGGAGGGTTGCAGACCCAGTACTTC

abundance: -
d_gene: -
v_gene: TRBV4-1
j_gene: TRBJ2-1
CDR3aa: CASSQRDRESYNEQFF
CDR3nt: TGCGCCAGCAGCCAACGAGACAGAGAGTCCTACAATGAGCAGTTCTTC

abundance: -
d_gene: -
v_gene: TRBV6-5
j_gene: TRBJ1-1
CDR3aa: CASSYSSLNTEAFF
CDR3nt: TGTGCCAGCAGTTACTCGTCTCTAAACACTGAAGCTTTCTTT

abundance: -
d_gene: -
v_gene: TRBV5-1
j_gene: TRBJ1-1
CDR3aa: CASSLNTGSAGTEAFF
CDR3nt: TGCGCCAGCAGCTTGAATACAGGGTCGGCGGGCACTGAAGCTTTCTTT

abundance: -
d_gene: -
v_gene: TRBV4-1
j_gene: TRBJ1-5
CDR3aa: CASSQEGGGFQPQHF
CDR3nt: TGCGCCAGCAGCCAAGAGGGAGGGGGATTTCAGCCCCAGCATTTT

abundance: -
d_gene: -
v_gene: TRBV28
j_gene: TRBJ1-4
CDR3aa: CASSLLVRRRNEKLFF
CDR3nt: TGTGCCAGCAGTTTATTGGTGAGGCGAAGAAATGAAAAACTGTTTTTT

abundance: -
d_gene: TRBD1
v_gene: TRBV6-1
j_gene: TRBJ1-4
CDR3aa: CASSENPGQGATNEKLFF
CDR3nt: TGTGCCAGCAGTGAGAACCCGGGACAGGGGGCAACTAATGAAAAACTGTTTTTT

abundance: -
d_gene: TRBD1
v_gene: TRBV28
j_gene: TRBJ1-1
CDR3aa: CASSAPGQGLTEAFF
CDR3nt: TGTGCCAGCAGCGCACCGGGACAGGGTCTGACTGAAGCTTTCTTT

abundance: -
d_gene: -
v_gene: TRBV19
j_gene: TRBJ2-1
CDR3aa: CASSPTFPGEQFF
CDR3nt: TGTGCCAGTAGCCCAACCTTCCCCGGTGAGCAGTTCTTC

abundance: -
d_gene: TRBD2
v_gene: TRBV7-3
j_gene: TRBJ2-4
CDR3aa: CASSLLPGLAGDNPQYF
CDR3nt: TGTGCCAGCAGCTTACTTCCTGGACTAGCGGGAGACAACCCTCAGTACTTC

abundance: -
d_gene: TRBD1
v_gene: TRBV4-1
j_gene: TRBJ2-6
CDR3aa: CASSPRDRLRSGANVLTF
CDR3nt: TGCGCCAGCAGCCCCCGGGACAGGTTACGCTCTGGGGCCAACGTCCTGACTTTC